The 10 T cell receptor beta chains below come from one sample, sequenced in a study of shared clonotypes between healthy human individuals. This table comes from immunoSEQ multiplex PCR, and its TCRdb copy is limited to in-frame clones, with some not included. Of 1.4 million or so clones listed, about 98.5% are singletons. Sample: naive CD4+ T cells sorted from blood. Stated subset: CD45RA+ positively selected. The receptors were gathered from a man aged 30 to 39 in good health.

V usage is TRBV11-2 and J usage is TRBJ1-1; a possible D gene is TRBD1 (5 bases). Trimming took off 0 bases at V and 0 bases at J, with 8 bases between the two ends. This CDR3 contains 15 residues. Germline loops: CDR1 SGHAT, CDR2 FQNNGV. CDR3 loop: CASSLDATVNTEAFF. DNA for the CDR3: TGTGCCAGCAGCTTAGATGCGACAGTGAACACTGAAGCTTTCTTT.

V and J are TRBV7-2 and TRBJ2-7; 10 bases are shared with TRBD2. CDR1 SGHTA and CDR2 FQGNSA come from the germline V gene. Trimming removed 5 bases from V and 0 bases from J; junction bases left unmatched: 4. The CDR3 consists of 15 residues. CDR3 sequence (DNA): TGTGCCAGCAGCCGGACTAGCGGTTTCTCCTACGAGCAGTACTTC. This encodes CASSRTSGFSYEQYF.

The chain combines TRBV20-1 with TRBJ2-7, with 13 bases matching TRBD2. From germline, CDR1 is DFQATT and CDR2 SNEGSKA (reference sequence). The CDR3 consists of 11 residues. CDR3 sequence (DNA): TGCACCGGGACTAGCGGGACCGAGCAGTACTTC. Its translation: CTGTSGTEQYF.

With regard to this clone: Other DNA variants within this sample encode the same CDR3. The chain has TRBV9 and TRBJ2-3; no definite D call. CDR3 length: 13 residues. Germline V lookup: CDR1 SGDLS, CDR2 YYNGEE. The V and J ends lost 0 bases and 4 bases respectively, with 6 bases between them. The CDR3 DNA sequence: TGTGCCAGCAGCGTAGCCGCTTCAGATACGCAGTATTTT. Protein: CASSVAASDTQYF. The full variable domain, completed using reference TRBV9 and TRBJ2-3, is DSGVTQTPKHLITATGQRVTLRCSPRSGDLSVYWYQQSLDQGLQFLIQYYNGEERAKGNILERFSAQQFPDLHSELNLSSLELGDSALYFCASSVAASDTQYFGPGTRLTVL.

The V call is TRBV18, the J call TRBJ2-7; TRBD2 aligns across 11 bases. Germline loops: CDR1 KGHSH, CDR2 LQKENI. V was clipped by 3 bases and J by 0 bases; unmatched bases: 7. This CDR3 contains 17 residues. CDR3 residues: CASSPSTSGSFSYEQYF. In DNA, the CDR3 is TGTGCCAGCTCACCCAGTACTAGCGGGAGTTTCTCCTACGAGCAGTACTTC.

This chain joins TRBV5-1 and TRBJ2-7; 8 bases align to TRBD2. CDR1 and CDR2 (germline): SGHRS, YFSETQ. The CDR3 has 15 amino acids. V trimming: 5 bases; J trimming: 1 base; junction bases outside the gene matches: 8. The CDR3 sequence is CASRQLGTRSYEQYF. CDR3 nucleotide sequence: TGCGCCAGCAGGCAACTCGGGACTAGATCCTACGAGCAGTACTTC.

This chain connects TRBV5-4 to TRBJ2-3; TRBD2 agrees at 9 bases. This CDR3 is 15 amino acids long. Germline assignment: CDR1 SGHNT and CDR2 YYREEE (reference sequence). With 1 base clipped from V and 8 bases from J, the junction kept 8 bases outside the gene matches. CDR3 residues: CASSLLAGTSGTQYF. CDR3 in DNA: TGTGCCAGCAGCTTGCTAGCGGGAACTTCGGGTACGCAGTATTTT.

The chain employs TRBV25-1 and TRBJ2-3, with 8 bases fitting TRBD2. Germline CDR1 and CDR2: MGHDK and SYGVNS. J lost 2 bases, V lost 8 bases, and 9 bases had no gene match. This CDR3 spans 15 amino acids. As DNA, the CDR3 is TGTGCCAGCTCGGGAGGGGGACACTTCACAGATACGCAGTATTTT. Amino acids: CASSGGGHFTDTQYF. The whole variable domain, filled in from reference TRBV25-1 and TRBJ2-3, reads EADIYQTPRYLVIGTGKKITLECSQTMGHDKMYWYQQDPGMELHLIHYSYGVNSTEKGDLSSESTVSRIRTEHFPLTLESARPSHTSQYLCASSGGGHFTDTQYFGPGTRLTVL.

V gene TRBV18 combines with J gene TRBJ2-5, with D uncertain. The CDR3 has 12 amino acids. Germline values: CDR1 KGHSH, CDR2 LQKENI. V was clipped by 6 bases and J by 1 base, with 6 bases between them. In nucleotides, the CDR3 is TGTGCCAGCTCCGAGGTCCAAGAGACCCAGTACTTC. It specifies CASSEVQETQYF.

The CDR3 DNA sequence: TGCGCCAGCAGCTTCTCCCAGGTCCCTAGCCACGAGCAGTACTTC. Residues: CASSFSQVPSHEQYF. J is TRBJ2-7 and V is TRBV5-1; TRBD2 might be the D (5 bases). Trimming took off 2 bases at V and 5 bases at J, with 17 bases between the two ends. The CDR3 is made up of 15 amino acids. Germline V lookup: CDR1 SGHRS, CDR2 YFSETQ.